These T cell receptor beta chains were read from a single sample in a study of shared clonotypes between healthy human individuals. Clones were read by immunoSEQ multiplex PCR, and TCRdb kept only the in-frame ones, dropping some. The sample holds over 950,000 clones, 77% seen once. Sequenced material: memory CD4+ T cells from PBMCs. The origin of the receptors is a man between 18 and 35 years old in good health. Some clones in this sample may be carry-over from other donors' samples. The CDR3 runs from the conserved cysteine through the conserved F or W. Fields, in order: CDR3 protein, CDR3 DNA, J gene, clone size, CDR3 length, V gene, D gene. A D gene is named only where the DNA matches it firmly. For some rows the clone size is stated as once, few or many, or as a class when expanded; others skip it.

CASSRTGGNYGYTF TGTGCCAGCAGTCGGACAGGGGGGAACTATGGCTACACCTTC TRBJ1-2 . 14 TRBV6-5 TRBD1
CASSGQEWFNQPQHF TGTGCCAGCAGCGGACAAGAGTGGTTTAATCAGCCCCAGCATTTT TRBJ1-5 . 15 TRBV6-6 .
CATGRETQYF TGTGCCACCGGACGGGAGACCCAGTACTTC TRBJ2-5 . 10 TRBV10-3 .
CASREATARQGYTF TGTGCCAGCAGGGAAGCTACGGCCCGGCAGGGCTACACCTTC TRBJ1-2 once 14 TRBV2 .
CASSLAGRTSGNDEQFF TGTGCCAGCAGCTTAGCAGGGCGGACTAGCGGGAATGATGAGCAGTTCTTC TRBJ2-1 . 17 TRBV7-2 TRBD2
CASSYSGVRGDQPQHF TGTGCCAGCAGTTACTCGGGGGTACGAGGCGATCAGCCCCAGCATTTT TRBJ1-5 many 16 TRBV6-6 .
CASSSRGRQPQHF TGTGCCAGCAGTTCTAGGGGGCGTCAGCCCCAGCATTTT TRBJ1-5 . 13 TRBV7-2 TRBD1
CASSSTGTDYEQYF TGTGCCAGCAGCTCTACCGGGACAGACTACGAGCAGTACTTC TRBJ2-7 . 14 TRBV7-3 TRBD1
CASSLGTGPNTGELFF TGCGCCAGCAGCTTGGGTACGGGCCCGAACACCGGGGAGCTGTTTTTT TRBJ2-2 . 16 TRBV5-1 .
CASSWTGGRSETQYF TGTGCCAGCTCTTGGACAGGGGGCAGGAGCGAGACCCAGTACTTC TRBJ2-5 . 15 TRBV6-5 TRBD1
CASSRPSGGDTQYF TGTGCCAGCAGTCGACCCTCGGGGGGGGATACGCAGTATTTT TRBJ2-3 . 14 TRBV2 TRBD2
CASNSGAGPRGGNTGELFF TGCGCCAGCAACTCCGGTGCGGGCCCCAGGGGTGGTAACACCGGGGAGCTGTTTTTT TRBJ2-2 few 19 TRBV5-1 .
CASTMGDAGGLYEQYF TGTGCCAGCACCATGGGAGACGCGGGAGGGCTCTACGAGCAGTACTTC TRBJ2-7 . 16 TRBV28 TRBD2
CASSSAVAKNIQYF TGTGCCAGCAGCTCAGCGGTAGCCAAAAACATTCAGTACTTC TRBJ2-4 . 14 TRBV7-9 .
CASSKGKAEAFF TGTGCCAGCAGCAAAGGGAAGGCTGAAGCTTTCTTT TRBJ1-1 . 12 TRBV6-6 .
CAWIGSRGTEAFF TGTGCCTGGATTGGGTCCCGGGGCACTGAAGCTTTCTTT TRBJ1-1 . 13 TRBV30 .
CAWLGASSYEQYF TGTGCCTGGCTGGGGGCCTCCTCCTACGAGCAGTACTTC TRBJ2-7 . 13 TRBV30 .
CASSSGLAGDLSFF TGTGCCAGCAGCTCCGGACTAGCGGGAGATTTGTCGTTCTTC TRBJ2-1 . 14 TRBV7-2 TRBD2
CASSSFGGYTF TGTGCCAGCAGTTCTTTTGGTGGCTACACCTTC TRBJ1-2 few 11 TRBV6-5 .
CASSLGGALGEQYF TGTGCCAGCAGTTTGGGAGGGGCCCTCGGCGAGCAGTACTTC TRBJ2-7 . 14 TRBV28 TRBD2
CASSLSLGIAGELFF TGTGCCAGCAGCTTATCTCTCGGAATAGCCGGGGAGCTGTTTTTT TRBJ2-2 once 15 TRBV11-2 .
CASSQPRGEPQVRYTF TGTGCCAGCAGCCAACCGAGAGGTGAGCCCCAGGTCCGCTACACCTTC TRBJ1-2 . 16 TRBV9 .
CASTGHTEAFF TGTGCCTCAACCGGTCACACTGAAGCTTTCTTT TRBJ1-1 few 11 TRBV6-5 .
CASSVRTGGGYGYTF TGTGCCAGCAGTGTCAGGACAGGGGGCGGCTATGGCTACACCTTC TRBJ1-2 . 15 TRBV6-1 TRBD1
CASSPSPGGEQYF TGTGCCAGCAGCCCCTCACCCGGCGGAGAGCAGTACTTC TRBJ2-7 . 13 TRBV7-2 .
CASRPTGVVGYTF TGTGCCAGTCGTCCGACGGGGGTGGTGGGCTACACCTTC TRBJ1-2 . 13 TRBV27 .
CASSARTGNTEAFF TGTGCCAGCAGCGCCAGGACAGGGAACACTGAAGCTTTCTTT TRBJ1-1 . 14 TRBV7-9 TRBD1
CRTTGGNTEAFF TGCAGGACAACAGGGGGGAACACTGAAGCTTTCTTT TRBJ1-1 . 12 TRBV29-1 TRBD1
CSVEAGVPYNEQFF TGCAGCGTTGAGGCAGGGGTTCCCTACAATGAGCAGTTCTTC TRBJ2-1 . 14 TRBV29-1 .
CASRRTVISGNTIYF TGTGCCAGTCGCCGGACAGTCATTTCTGGAAACACCATATATTTT TRBJ1-3 . 15 TRBV6-5 .
CASSFQTGGRGQPQHF TGTGCCAGCAGTTTCCAGACAGGGGGCAGGGGTCAGCCCCAGCATTTT TRBJ1-5 . 16 TRBV6-5 TRBD1
CASSRQGLFSNQPQHF TGTGCCAGCAGCAGACAGGGGTTGTTTAGCAATCAGCCCCAGCATTTT TRBJ1-5 . 16 TRBV21-1 .
CASSPGQTGNQPQHF TGTGCCAGTAGTCCAGGGCAGACAGGTAATCAGCCCCAGCATTTT TRBJ1-5 many 15 TRBV19 .